Each of the 11 T cell receptor beta chains below was sequenced from the same sample in a study of follicular helper T cells after annual influenza vaccination. TCRdb's table, derived via immunoSEQ multiplex PCR, lists solely in-frame clones and lacks some. The table includes about 9,300 clones, around 90% detected once. The time point denotes: 2015-2016 season, pre-vaccination. The specimen was CXCR5+ CD38- circulating T follicular helper cells from blood, collected on the day of influenza vaccination. The subset here: circulating Tfh, non-naive CD4+CXCR5+PD-1+ (ICOS+CD38+ or ICOS-CD38-). The source of these receptors is an adult who received the influenza vaccine.

This chain uses TRBV9 with TRBJ2-3, with 9 bases that match TRBD2. Germline-derived CDR1 and CDR2 are SGDLS and YYNGEE. The CDR3 spans 16 residues. Trimming removed 1 base from V and 5 bases from J; junction bases left unmatched: 8. This CDR3 reads CASSVYGGGAQDTQYF. CDR3 DNA sequence: TGTGCCAGCAGCGTATACGGCGGGGGGGCCCAAGATACGCAGTATTTT.

The CDR3 protein is CASSLRLANTGELFF. The CDR3 DNA sequence: TGTGCCAGCAGCTTAAGGCTAGCGAACACCGGGGAGCTGTTTTTT. The chain couples TRBV11-1 to TRBJ2-2; D not resolved. V gave up 2 bases and J gave up 0 bases, with 7 bases separating them. The CDR3 sequence is 15 residues long. CDR1 and CDR2 (germline): SGHAT, FQDESV (reference sequence).

The genes are TRBV28 and TRBJ2-3, with TRBD2 matching over 9 bases. Germline CDR1 is MDHEN and CDR2 is SYDVKM. The CDR3 runs 16 residues. V lost 4 bases to trimming and J lost 4 bases; unmatched junction nucleotides: 9. CDR3 protein: CASSSRVAGDSDTQYF. The DNA of the CDR3 is TGTGCCAGCAGTTCCCGGGTAGCGGGGGATTCAGATACGCAGTATTTT.

The chain is built from TRBV7-2 and TRBJ1-4, with a weak D call TRBD1 (5 bases). There are 13 residues in the CDR3. CDR1 and CDR2 from the germline V gene are SGHTA and FQGNSA. Deletions cut 2 bases from V and 7 bases from J, with 8 bases between. CDR3 DNA sequence: TGTGCCAGCAGCTTATTCGGGGGTGAAAAACTGTTTTTT. Translating it yields CASSLFGGEKLFF.

The chain joins TRBV7-2 to TRBJ2-1; tentative D call: TRBD2 (5 bases). The CDR3 sequence is 13 residues long. In germline, CDR1 is SGHTA, CDR2 FQGNSA. V lost 2 bases and J 8 bases, leaving 10 bases between the germline ends. CDR3 residues: CASSLSGSDEQFF. CDR3 DNA: TGTGCCAGCAGCTTATCGGGGTCAGATGAGCAGTTCTTC.

The chain is built from TRBV29-1 and TRBJ2-3; D may be TRBD1 (5 bases). Per germline, CDR1 SQVTM and CDR2 ANQGSEA. The CDR3 has 12 residues. Deletions cut 4 bases from V and 6 bases from J, with 11 bases between. The CDR3 DNA reads as TGCAGCGTTGTAATCAGGGCGGATACGCAGTATTTT. Protein: CSVVIRADTQYF.

The gene calls are TRBV19 and TRBJ2-1, with a weak D call TRBD1 (7 bases). The germline V and J ends were trimmed by 5 bases and 2 bases, with 16 bases remaining between them. CDR3 length equals 16 residues. Germline CDR1 and CDR2: LNHDA and SQIVND (reference sequence). Written as DNA, the CDR3 is TGTGCCAGTAGTTTTGGCGGGACAGAGACCTACAATGAGCAGTTCTTC. Translated, it gives CASSFGGTETYNEQFF. The full variable domain, its missing parts supplied by reference TRBV19 and TRBJ2-1, is DGGITQSPKYLFRKEGQNVTLSCEQNLNHDAMYWYRQDPGQGLRLIYYSQIVNDFQKGDIAEGYSVSREKKESFPLTVTSAQKNPTAFYLCASSFGGTETYNEQFFGPGTRLTVL.

CDR3 amino acids: CASSLDNGSTLHF. DNA for the CDR3: TGTGCCAGCAGCTTAGACAATGGAAGTACCCTCCACTTT. The J gene is TRBJ1-6, the V gene TRBV7-8; D gene ambiguous. Deletions cut 1 base from V and 14 bases from J, with 12 bases between. The CDR3 has 13 residues. Per germline, CDR1 SGHVS and CDR2 FQNEAQ.

This rearrangement joins TRBV28 to TRBJ2-2; possibly TRBD2 for D (5 bases). V shed 6 bases and J shed 4 bases, with 12 bases lying between them. The CDR3 totals 14 residues. CDR1 and CDR2 (germline): MDHEN, SYDVKM. CDR3 loop: CASRLGLATGELFF. CDR3 coding DNA: TGTGCCAGCAGACTCGGACTGGCCACCGGGGAGCTGTTTTTT.

The chain is built from TRBV13 and TRBJ1-1, with D unclear. Looked up from germline, CDR1 is PRHDT and CDR2 is FYEKMQ (reference sequence). CDR3 length equals 12 residues. V was pared by 10 bases and J by 4 bases, with 13 bases between. CDR3 nucleotide sequence: TGTGCCACCGGATCAACGGTCACTGAAGCTTTCTTT. Amino acid sequence: CATGSTVTEAFF.

The chain couples TRBV6-6 to TRBJ1-6, with D possibly matching TRBD1 (5 bases). Trimming removed 8 bases at V and 7 bases at J, with 9 bases between. CDR3 length equals 12 residues. CDR1 and CDR2 from the germline V gene are MNHNY and SVGAGI (reference sequence). CDR3 region: CASGTGNSPLHF. CDR3 sequence (DNA): TGTGCCAGCGGTACAGGCAATTCACCCCTCCACTTT.